The 17 T cell receptor beta chains reported below all come from one sample, sequenced in a study of blood T cell repertoires in COVID-19 (dated by TCRdb to 2018 to 2020). The library relied on the immunoSEQ multiplex PCR assay. TCRdb retrieved this table from immuneACCESS and kept in-frame rearrangements only. Not all clones are present; in checked studies, unresolved V genes account for under half, and no reason is known for the remainder. Counted in this sample were about 250,000 clones; about 91% of them appeared once. Of the sample, 4% to 5% is held by the ten largest clones. The sequencing sample was made of peripheral blood. The receptor set was obtained from a woman aged 35 to 49 who had recovered from COVID-19.

The chain uses TRBV6-5 and TRBJ2-5; the D is unclear. Germline V gives CDR1 MNHEY, CDR2 SVGAGI. V lost 0 bases, J lost 1 base, and 6 bases lay in between. This CDR3 spans 14 amino acids. CDR3 sequence: CASSYSGSQETQYF. DNA for the CDR3: TGTGCCAGCAGTTACTCGGGCAGCCAAGAGACCCAGTACTTC.

This chain links TRBV7-3 with TRBJ2-7, with 9 positions matching TRBD1. The trim removed 2 bases at V and 3 bases at J, leaving 8 bases unmatched. CDR1 and CDR2 (germline): SGHTA, FQGTGA. The CDR3 is made up of 16 amino acids. The CDR3 DNA sequence: TGTGCCAGCAGCTTAGAGCCGGCGGACAGGGGCTACGAGCAGTACTTC. Protein sequence: CASSLEPADRGYEQYF.

The genes are TRBV6-5 and TRBJ2-3, with 9 bases that match TRBD1. V was clipped by 4 bases and J by 1 base; unmatched bases: 6. This CDR3 spans 16 amino acids. Germline loops: CDR1 MNHEY, CDR2 SVGAGI. CDR3 sequence reads: CASSSTYRGRTDTQYF. Here the CDR3 DNA reads TGTGCCAGCAGTTCCACCTACAGGGGGCGCACAGATACGCAGTATTTT.

This chain links TRBV11-3 with TRBJ2-5, with TRBD1 matching over 8 bases. Germline lookup yields CDR1 SGHNT and CDR2 YENEEA. The CDR3 is 14 residues long. Germline trimming cut 5 bases from V and 2 bases from J; bases unmatched to any gene: 4. The CDR3, as DNA: TGTGCCAGCAGCGCCAGGGACAGGCAAGAGACCCAGTACTTC. Its protein product is CASSARDRQETQYF.

J is TRBJ1-1 and V is TRBV30; D possibly corresponds to TRBD1 (6 bases). The germline CDR1 and CDR2 sequences are GTSNPN and SVGIG (reference sequence). Trimming left V 0 bases short and J 6 bases short, with 14 bases between. The CDR3 totals 14 residues. CDR3 residues: CAWSVLGGVAEAFF. CDR3 coding DNA: TGTGCCTGGAGTGTATTAGGGGGTGTCGCTGAAGCTTTCTTT. The full variable domain, in which reference TRBV30 and TRBJ1-1 provide the parts outside the CDR3, is SQTIHQWPATLVQPVGSPLSLECTVEGTSNPNLYWYRQAAGRGLQLLFYSVGIGQISSEVPQNLSASRPQDRQFILSSKKLLLSDSGFYLCAWSVLGGVAEAFFGQGTRLTVV.

The CDR3, as DNA: TGTGCCACCAGTCAAGGAGCTAACTATGGCTACACCTTC. Its protein product is CATSQGANYGYTF. The gene calls are TRBV24-1 and TRBJ1-2; no clear D gene. The ends were cut back, 6 bases at V and 0 bases at J, with 7 bases in the middle. Germline lookup yields CDR1 KGHDR and CDR2 SFDVKD. The length of the CDR3 is 13 residues.

This clone appeared once. The chain joins TRBV6-5 to TRBJ1-3, with 7 bases lining up with TRBD1. With V trimmed by 3 bases and J by 1 base, 6 bases remained unmatched. The CDR3 sequence is 16 residues long. From germline, CDR1 is MNHEY and CDR2 SVGAGI. Written as DNA, the CDR3 is TGTGCCAGCAGTTATAGACAGGGTTCTTCTGGAAACACCATATATTTT. It yields the protein CASSYRQGSSGNTIYF.

The chain combines TRBV24-1 with TRBJ2-3, with D maybe TRBD1 (6 bases). From germline, CDR1 is KGHDR and CDR2 SFDVKD. The V end lost 3 bases, the J end lost 1 base, and 13 bases lay between the germline ends. The CDR3 totals 16 residues. CDR3 DNA sequence: TGTGCCACCAGTGATACCAGGGGATTTGGCACAGATACGCAGTATTTT. It codes for CATSDTRGFGTDTQYF.

The CDR3 loop is CASSQVLAGGPPYNEQFF. CDR3 sequence (DNA): TGCGCCAGCAGCCAAGTACTAGCGGGGGGGCCTCCCTACAATGAGCAGTTCTTC. The V gene is TRBV4-1, the J gene TRBJ2-1, with 13 bases identical to TRBD2. V trimming: 1 base; J trimming: 2 bases; junction bases outside the gene matches: 5. This CDR3 comprises 18 residues. Germline V gene lookup returns CDR1 MGHRA and CDR2 YSYEKL.

The genes are TRBV6-5 and TRBJ2-3; 8 bases are shared with TRBD1. Germline CDR1 reads MNHEY; CDR2 reads SVGAGI. This CDR3 contains 14 residues. The ends lost 4 bases at V and 5 bases at J; junction bases unmatched: 5. The CDR3 sequence: CASSFRTGKDTQYF. The CDR3 nucleotides are TGTGCCAGCAGTTTCCGGACAGGGAAAGATACGCAGTATTTT.

The chain has TRBV5-5 and TRBJ1-4; 9 positions match TRBD1. The CDR3 sequence is 17 residues long. Looked up from germline, CDR1 is SGHKS and CDR2 is YYEKEE (reference sequence). V was clipped by 2 bases and J by 3 bases; unmatched bases: 8. In nucleotides, the CDR3 is TGTGCCAGCAGCTTCCCGACAGGGGGAGAGGCTAATGAAAAACTGTTTTTT. Its protein product is CASSFPTGGEANEKLFF.

The chain is built from TRBV11-3 and TRBJ2-7, with D possibly TRBD1 on 6 matching bases. Germline-derived CDR1 and CDR2 are SGHNT and YENEEA. The CDR3 spans 17 residues. V was shortened by 3 bases and J by 0 bases, with 18 bases between the two germline ends. CDR3 region: CASSFPARKGGSYEQYV. The DNA for the CDR3 is TGTGCCAGCAGCTTCCCTGCCCGAAAAGGGGGCTCCTACGAGCAGTACGTC.

CDR3 sequence (DNA): TGCAGCGCCCGCCCTGCGAGGGTTCGTTCCTACGAGCAGTACTTC. Protein: CSARPARVRSYEQYF. The chain employs TRBV29-1 and TRBJ2-7; tentative D call: TRBD2 (5 bases). The CDR3 runs to 15 residues. Trimming took off 7 bases at V and 1 base at J, with 20 bases between the two ends. Germline values: CDR1 SQVTM, CDR2 ANQGSEA.

This chain uses TRBV6-2 or TRBV6-3 with TRBJ1-5; TRBD1 might be the D (6 bases). This CDR3 comprises 15 residues. V lost 2 bases and J 9 bases, leaving 17 bases between the germline ends. Germline V gene lookup returns CDR1 MNHEY and CDR2 SVGEGT. CDR3 amino acids: CASSYGGTGGPPQHF. DNA of the CDR3: TGTGCCAGCAGTTACGGGGGGACCGGGGGGCCGCCCCAGCATTTT.

J is TRBJ1-1 and V is TRBV2; D is unclear. V lost 5 bases, J lost 0 bases, and 10 bases lay in between. The CDR3 contains 14 residues. Germline loops: CDR1 SNHLY, CDR2 FYNNEI. CDR3 bases: TGTGCCAGCAGTTACGGAGAAATGAACACTGAAGCTTTCTTT. Its translation is CASSYGEMNTEAFF.

This rearrangement joins TRBV15 to TRBJ2-7; D not resolved. Germline V gene sequence: CDR1 LNHNV, CDR2 YYDKDF (reference sequence). The germline V and J ends were trimmed by 2 bases and 6 bases, with 5 bases remaining between them. This CDR3 spans 11 amino acids. In nucleotides, the CDR3 is TGTGCCACCAGCAGACTCGGCGAGCAGTACTTC. This encodes CATSRLGEQYF.

This clone was found a few times. The chain carries TRBV27 and TRBJ1-5; D possibly corresponds to TRBD1 (6 bases). V lost 5 bases to trimming and J lost 7 bases, with 18 bases between them. From germline, CDR1 is MNHEY and CDR2 SMNVEV (reference sequence). The CDR3 is 15 residues long. CDR3 coding DNA: TGTGCCAGCAGTAGAAACTCAGGGGTTTCCCAGCCCCAGCATTTT. Translating it yields CASSRNSGVSQPQHF.